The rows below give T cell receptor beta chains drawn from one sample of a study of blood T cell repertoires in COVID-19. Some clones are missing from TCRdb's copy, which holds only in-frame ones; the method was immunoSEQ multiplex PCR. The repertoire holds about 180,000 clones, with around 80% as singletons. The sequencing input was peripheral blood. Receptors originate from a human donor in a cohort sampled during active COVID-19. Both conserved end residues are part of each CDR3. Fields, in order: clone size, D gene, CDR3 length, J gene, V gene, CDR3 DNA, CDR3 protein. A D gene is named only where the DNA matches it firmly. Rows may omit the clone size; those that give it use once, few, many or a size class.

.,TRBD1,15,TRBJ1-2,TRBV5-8,TGTGCCAGCAGCTATTTACTACAGGGGGCGGTCGGCTACACCTTC,CASSYLLQGAVGYTF
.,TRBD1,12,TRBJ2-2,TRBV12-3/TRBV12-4,TGTGCGACAGGGGGCGCGGGCGGGGAGCTGTTTTTT,CATGGAGGELFF
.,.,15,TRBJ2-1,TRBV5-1,TGCGCCAGCAGCACTTTGGCCATTCAGGGGAATGAGCAGTTCTTC,CASSTLAIQGNEQFF
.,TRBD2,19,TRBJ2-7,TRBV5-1,TGCGCCAGCAGCCACCCGACCTCATTAGAGCGGGGGGCCTCCTACGAGCAGTACTTC,CASSHPTSLERGASYEQYF
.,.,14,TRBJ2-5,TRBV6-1,TGTGCCAGCAGTGAGACGGGGAGTGGAGCGACCCAGTACTTC,CASSETGSGATQYF
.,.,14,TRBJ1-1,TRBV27,TGTGCCAGCAGTTTGGGGGGGTCGGGCACTGAAGCTTTCTTT,CASSLGGSGTEAFF
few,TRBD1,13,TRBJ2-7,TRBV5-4,TGTGCCAGCCGGGACAGGAGCTCCTACGAGCAGTACTTC,CASRDRSSYEQYF
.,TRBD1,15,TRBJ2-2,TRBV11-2,TGTGCCAGCAGCTCCCGACAGGGATACATCGGGGAGCTGTTTTTT,CASSSRQGYIGELFF
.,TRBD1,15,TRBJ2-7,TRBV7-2,TGTGCCAGCAGCTTATACAGGGGCTTATCCTACGAGCAGTACTTC,CASSLYRGLSYEQYF
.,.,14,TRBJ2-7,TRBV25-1,TGTGCCAGCAGTGAGGACAAAGACCCCTACGAGCAGTACTTC,CASSEDKDPYEQYF
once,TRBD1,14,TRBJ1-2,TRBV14,TGTGCCAGCAGCCAACAGGCCGGGACAGGGTATCTCACCTTC,CASSQQAGTGYLTF
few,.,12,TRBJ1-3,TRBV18,TGTGCCAGCTCACCAAAAGGGGACACCATATATTTT,CASSPKGDTIYF
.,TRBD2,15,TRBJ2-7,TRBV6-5,TGTGCCAGCTCCGGACTAGCGGGTGGGGTAGACGAGCAGTACTTC,CASSGLAGGVDEQYF
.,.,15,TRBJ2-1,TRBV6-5,TGTGCCAGCAGTTGGACAGCCTCCCCGAACAATGAGCAGTTCTTC,CASSWTASPNNEQFF
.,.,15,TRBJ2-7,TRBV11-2,TGTGCCAGCAGCTTAGGGCGGACTTTCTCCTACGAGCAGTACTTC,CASSLGRTFSYEQYF
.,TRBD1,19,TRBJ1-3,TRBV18,TGTGCCAGCTCACCACTTGTTACCGGGACAGCGAGCTCTGGAAACACCATATATTTT,CASSPLVTGTASSGNTIYF
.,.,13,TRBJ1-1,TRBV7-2,TGTGCCAGCAGCCGTCTGGGCGGACTCAGGGCTTTCTTT,CASSRLGGLRAFF
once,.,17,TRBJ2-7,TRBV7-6,TGTGCCAGCAGCTTAGGTGTTGGGCAGTCAGTGGGCTACGAGCAGTACTTC,CASSLGVGQSVGYEQYF
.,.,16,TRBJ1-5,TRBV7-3,TGTGCCAGCAGCTTCCGGGACACGGATAGCAATCAGCCCCAGCATTTT,CASSFRDTDSNQPQHF
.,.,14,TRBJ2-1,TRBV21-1,TGTGCCAGCAGGACAGGTTCAGACTACAATGAGCAGTTCTTC,CASRTGSDYNEQFF
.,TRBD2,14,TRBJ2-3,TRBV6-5,TGTGCCAGCAGAATAGCGGGGGGGCTAAATACGCAGTATTTT,CASRIAGGLNTQYF
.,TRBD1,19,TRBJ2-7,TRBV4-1,TGCGCCAGCAGCCAAGAACCTTTAATGGGGACAGGGGCCGAATACGAGCAGTACTTC,CASSQEPLMGTGAEYEQYF
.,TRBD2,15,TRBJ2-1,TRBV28,TGTGCCAGCAGTGTAACTAGCGGGGGGGCGTATGAGCAGTTCTTC,CASSVTSGGAYEQFF
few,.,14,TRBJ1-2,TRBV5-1,TGCGCCAGCAGCCTCTCGCAACTAAGCTATGGCTACACCTTC,CASSLSQLSYGYTF
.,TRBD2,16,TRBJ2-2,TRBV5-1,TGCGCCAGCAGCCCGGGACTAGCGGGGACGACCGGGGAGCTGTTTTTT,CASSPGLAGTTGELFF
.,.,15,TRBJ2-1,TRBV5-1,TGCGCCAGCAGCTTGACAGGTCGGGTAAATGTAGAGCAGTTCTTC,CASSLTGRVNVEQFF
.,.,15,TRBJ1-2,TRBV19,TGTGCCAGTAGTATAGATCTCGCAGTCTACTATGGCTACACCTTC,CASSIDLAVYYGYTF
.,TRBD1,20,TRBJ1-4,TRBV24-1,TGTGCCACCAGTGATTTTACCCCTGACAGGGCCGGAGCAACTAATGAAAAACTGTTTTTT,CATSDFTPDRAGATNEKLFF
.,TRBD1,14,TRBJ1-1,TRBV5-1,TGCGCCAGCAGCTCGGGGGACAGGGCTTCTGAAGCTTTCTTT,CASSSGDRASEAFF
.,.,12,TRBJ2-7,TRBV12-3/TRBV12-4,TGTGCCAGCAGTTTAAAGGGGTACGAGCAGTACTTC,CASSLKGYEQYF
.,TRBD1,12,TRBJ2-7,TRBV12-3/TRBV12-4,TGTGCCAGCAGCGGGACAGGGGTGGAACAGTACTTC,CASSGTGVEQYF
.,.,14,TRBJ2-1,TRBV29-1,TGCAGCGGAGGGGGTTCTCCCCGATACAATGAGCAGTTCTTC,CSGGGSPRYNEQFF
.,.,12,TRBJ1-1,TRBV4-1,TGCGCCAGCAGCCACCCAAGGGGTGAAGCTTTCTTT,CASSHPRGEAFF
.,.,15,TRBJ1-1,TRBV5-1,TGCGCCAGCAGCTTGGATGGGAGTGGGAACACTGAAGCTTTCTTT,CASSLDGSGNTEAFF
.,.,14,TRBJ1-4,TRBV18,TGTGCCAGCTCACCACAGGGGTCGGGCGAAAAACTGTTTTTT,CASSPQGSGEKLFF
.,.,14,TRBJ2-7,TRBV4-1,TGCGCCAGCAGCCAAGAGTTACAGGGAGACGAGCAGTACTTC,CASSQELQGDEQYF
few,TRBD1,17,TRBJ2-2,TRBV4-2,TGTGCCAGCAGCCATGGGGACAGGGTCTCGAACACCGGGGAGCTGTTTTTT,CASSHGDRVSNTGELFF
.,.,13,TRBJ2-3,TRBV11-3,TGTGCCAGCAGCCCTAGCCCGGCCCATACGCAGTATTTT,CASSPSPAHTQYF
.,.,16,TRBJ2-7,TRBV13,TGTGCCAGCAGCCCCTCCTGGACAGAAGATTCCTACGAGCAGTACTTC,CASSPSWTEDSYEQYF
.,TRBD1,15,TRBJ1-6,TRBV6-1,TGTGCCAGCAGTGACCCCGGGACAGTTAATTCACCCCTCCACTTT,CASSDPGTVNSPLHF
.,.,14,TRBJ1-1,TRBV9,TGTGCCAGCAGCGTCTCGGCGGGGAACACTGAAGCTTTCTTT,CASSVSAGNTEAFF
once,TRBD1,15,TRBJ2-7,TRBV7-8,TGTGCCAGCAGCGAACGACAGGGATCAACCAGCGAGCAGTACTTC,CASSERQGSTSEQYF
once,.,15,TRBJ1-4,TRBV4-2,TGTGCCAGCAGCCAAATGGAGAAGCCCGGGGAAAAACTGTTTTTT,CASSQMEKPGEKLFF
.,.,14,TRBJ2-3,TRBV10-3,TGTGCCATCAGTGATCCGGTAATGATCGATACGCAGTATTTT,CAISDPVMIDTQYF
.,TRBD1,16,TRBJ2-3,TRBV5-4,TGTGCCAGCAGCTTGGGTGGACAGGGCTCCACAGATACGCAGTATTTT,CASSLGGQGSTDTQYF
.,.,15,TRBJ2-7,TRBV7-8,TGTGCCAGCAGCCCTGGGTGGGGGGACTTCTACGAGCAGTACTTC,CASSPGWGDFYEQYF
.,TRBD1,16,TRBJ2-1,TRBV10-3,TGTGCCATCAGTGAGGCCGACAGGGGGCGAAGGAATGAGCAGTTCTTC,CAISEADRGRRNEQFF
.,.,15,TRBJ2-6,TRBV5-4,TGTGCCAGCAGCTTGGGGGGCCCTGGGGCCAACGTCCTGACTTTC,CASSLGGPGANVLTF
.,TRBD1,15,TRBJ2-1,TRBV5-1,TGCGCCAGCAACACACCTGGGACAGGCGACAATGAGCAGTTCTTC,CASNTPGTGDNEQFF
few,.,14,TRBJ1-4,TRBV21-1,TGTGCCAGCAGCAAAAGGACAGGGAATGAAAAACTGTTTTTT,CASSKRTGNEKLFF
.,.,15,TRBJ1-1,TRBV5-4,TGTGCCAGCAGCTTGTTTAACAACATGAACACTGAAGCTTTCTTT,CASSLFNNMNTEAFF
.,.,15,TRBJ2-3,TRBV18,TGTGCCAGCTCACCCGACAGGCGTCGCACAGATACGCAGTATTTT,CASSPDRRRTDTQYF
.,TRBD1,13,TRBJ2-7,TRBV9,TGTGCCAGCAGCTCAGGGGGTCACTACGAGCAGTACTTC,CASSSGGHYEQYF